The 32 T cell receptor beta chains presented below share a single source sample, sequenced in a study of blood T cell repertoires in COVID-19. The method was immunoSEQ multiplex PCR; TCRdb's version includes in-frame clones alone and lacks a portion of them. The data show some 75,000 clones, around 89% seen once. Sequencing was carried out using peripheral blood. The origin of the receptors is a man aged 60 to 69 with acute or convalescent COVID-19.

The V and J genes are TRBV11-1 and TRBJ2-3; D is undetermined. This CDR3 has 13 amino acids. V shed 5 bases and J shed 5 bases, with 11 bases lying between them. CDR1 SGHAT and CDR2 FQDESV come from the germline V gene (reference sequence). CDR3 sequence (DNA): TGTGCCAGCAGCCCCCCCCCGGTAGATACGCAGTATTTT. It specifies CASSPPPVDTQYF.

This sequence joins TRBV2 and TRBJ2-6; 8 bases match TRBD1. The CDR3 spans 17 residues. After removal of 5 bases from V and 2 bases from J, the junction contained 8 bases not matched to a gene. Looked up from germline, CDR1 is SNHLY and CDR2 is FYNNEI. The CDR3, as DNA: TGTGCCAGCAGTCCTGGACAGGGAAGTACTGGGGCCAACGTCCTGACTTTC. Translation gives CASSPGQGSTGANVLTF.

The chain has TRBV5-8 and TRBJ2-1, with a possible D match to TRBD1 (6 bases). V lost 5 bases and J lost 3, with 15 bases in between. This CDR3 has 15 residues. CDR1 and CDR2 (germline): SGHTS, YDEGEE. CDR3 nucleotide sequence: TGTGCCAGCAGTTACCTGACAGGCCGCTACAATGAGCAGTTCTTC. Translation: CASSYLTGRYNEQFF.

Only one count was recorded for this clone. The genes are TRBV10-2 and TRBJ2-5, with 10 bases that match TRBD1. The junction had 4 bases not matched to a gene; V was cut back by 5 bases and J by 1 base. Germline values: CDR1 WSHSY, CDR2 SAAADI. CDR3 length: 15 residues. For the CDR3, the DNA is TGCGCCAGCAGTAAACGGACAGGGGGCCAAGAGACCCAGTACTTC. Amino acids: CASSKRTGGQETQYF.

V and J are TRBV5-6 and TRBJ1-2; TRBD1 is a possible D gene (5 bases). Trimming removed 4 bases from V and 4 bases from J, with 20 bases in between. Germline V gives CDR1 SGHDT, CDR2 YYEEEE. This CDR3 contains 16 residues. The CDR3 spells CASSEGTGAFGYGYTF. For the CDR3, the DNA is TGTGCCAGCAGCGAAGGCACAGGAGCCTTTGGCTATGGCTACACCTTC.

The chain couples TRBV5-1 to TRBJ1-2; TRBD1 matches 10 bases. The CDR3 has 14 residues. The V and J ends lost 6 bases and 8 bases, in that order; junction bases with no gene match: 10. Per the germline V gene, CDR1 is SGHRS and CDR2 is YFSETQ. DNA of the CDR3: TGCGCCAGCACCCCCGGGACAGGGGTAGGGGGCTACACCTTC. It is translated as CASTPGTGVGGYTF.

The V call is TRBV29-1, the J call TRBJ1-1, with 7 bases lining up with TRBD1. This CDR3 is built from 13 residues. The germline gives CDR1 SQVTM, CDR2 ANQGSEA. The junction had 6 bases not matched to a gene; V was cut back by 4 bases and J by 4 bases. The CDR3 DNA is TGCAGCGTTGGGACAGGTTCGGGCACTGAAGCTTTCTTT. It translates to CSVGTGSGTEAFF.

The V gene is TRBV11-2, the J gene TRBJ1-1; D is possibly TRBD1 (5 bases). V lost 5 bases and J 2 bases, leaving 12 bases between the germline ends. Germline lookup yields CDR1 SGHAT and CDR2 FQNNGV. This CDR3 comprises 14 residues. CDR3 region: CASSRAGGNTEAFF. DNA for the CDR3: TGTGCCAGCAGCCGAGCGGGGGGAAACACTGAAGCTTTCTTT.

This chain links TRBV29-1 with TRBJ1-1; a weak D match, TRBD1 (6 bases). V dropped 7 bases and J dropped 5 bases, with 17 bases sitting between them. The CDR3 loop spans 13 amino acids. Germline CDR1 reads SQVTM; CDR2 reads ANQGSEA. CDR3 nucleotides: TGCAGCGGAGCAACAGGGTATGAAACTGAAGCTTTCTTT. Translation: CSGATGYETEAFF.

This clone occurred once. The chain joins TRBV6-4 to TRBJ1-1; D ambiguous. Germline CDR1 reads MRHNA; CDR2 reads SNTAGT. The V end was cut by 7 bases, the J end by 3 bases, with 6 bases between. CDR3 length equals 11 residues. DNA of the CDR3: TGTGCCAGCACAGGCTACACTGAAGCTTTCTTT. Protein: CASTGYTEAFF.

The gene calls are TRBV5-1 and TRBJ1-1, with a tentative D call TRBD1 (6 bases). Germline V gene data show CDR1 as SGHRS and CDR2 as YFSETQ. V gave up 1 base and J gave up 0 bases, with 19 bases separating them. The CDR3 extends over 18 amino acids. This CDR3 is CASSLFRDRPLVNTEAFF. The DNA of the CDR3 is TGCGCCAGCAGCTTGTTTCGTGACAGGCCTTTGGTGAACACTGAAGCTTTCTTT.

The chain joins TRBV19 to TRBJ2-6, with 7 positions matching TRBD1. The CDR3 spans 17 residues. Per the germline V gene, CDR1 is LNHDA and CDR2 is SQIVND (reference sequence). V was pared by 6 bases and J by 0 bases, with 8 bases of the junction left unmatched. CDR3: CASRPGQLYSGANVLTF. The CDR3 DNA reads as TGTGCCAGTAGACCGGGACAGCTCTACTCTGGGGCCAACGTCCTGACTTTC.

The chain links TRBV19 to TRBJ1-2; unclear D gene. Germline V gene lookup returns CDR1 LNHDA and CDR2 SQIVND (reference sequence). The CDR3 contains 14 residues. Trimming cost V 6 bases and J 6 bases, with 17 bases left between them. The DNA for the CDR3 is TGTGCCAGTAGCTCTAGGTCCGGGGTTAATGGCTACACCTTC. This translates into CASSSRSGVNGYTF.

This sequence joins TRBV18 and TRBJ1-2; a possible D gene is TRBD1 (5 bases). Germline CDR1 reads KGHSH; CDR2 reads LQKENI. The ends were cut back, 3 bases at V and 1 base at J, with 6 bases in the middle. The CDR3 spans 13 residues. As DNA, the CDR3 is TGTGCCAGCTCACCCGACAGTAACTATGGCTACACCTTC. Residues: CASSPDSNYGYTF.

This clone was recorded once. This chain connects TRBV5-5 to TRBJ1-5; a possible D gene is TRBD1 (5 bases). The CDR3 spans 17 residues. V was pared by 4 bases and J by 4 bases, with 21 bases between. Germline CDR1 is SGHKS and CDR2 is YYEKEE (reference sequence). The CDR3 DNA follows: TGTGCCAGCAGCCCGAAACTTGAGACAGTCCAGAATCAGCCCCAGCATTTT. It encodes CASSPKLETVQNQPQHF. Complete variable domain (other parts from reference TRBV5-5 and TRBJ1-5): DAGVTQSPTHLIKTRGQQVTLRCSPISGHKSVSWYQQVLGQGPQFIFQYYEKEERGRGNFPDRFSARQFPNYSSELNVNALLLGDSALYLCASSPKLETVQNQPQHFGDGTRLSIL.

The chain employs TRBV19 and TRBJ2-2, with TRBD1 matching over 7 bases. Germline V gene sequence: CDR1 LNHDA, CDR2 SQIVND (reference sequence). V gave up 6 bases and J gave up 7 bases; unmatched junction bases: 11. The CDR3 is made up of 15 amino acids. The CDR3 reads CASSFVTGQIGELFF. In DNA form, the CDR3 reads TGTGCCAGTAGCTTTGTGACAGGGCAGATCGGGGAGCTGTTTTTT.

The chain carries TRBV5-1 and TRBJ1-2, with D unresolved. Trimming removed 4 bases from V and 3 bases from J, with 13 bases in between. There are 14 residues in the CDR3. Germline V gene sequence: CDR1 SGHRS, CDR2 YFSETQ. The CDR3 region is CASSKIGLDYGYTF. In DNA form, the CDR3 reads TGCGCCAGCAGCAAAATCGGACTAGACTATGGCTACACCTTC.

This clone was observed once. The CDR3 sequence is CASSQAGTSGVGGETQYF. CDR3 nucleotide sequence: TGTGCCAGCAGCCAGGCAGGGACTAGCGGGGTAGGAGGAGAGACCCAGTACTTC. The chain has TRBV3-1 (or the pseudogene TRBV3-2) and TRBJ2-5, with 13 bases that match TRBD2. The CDR3 runs to 18 residues. Per the germline V gene, CDR1 is LGHDT and CDR2 is YNNKEL (reference sequence). V lost 3 bases to trimming and J lost 4 bases; unmatched junction nucleotides: 11.

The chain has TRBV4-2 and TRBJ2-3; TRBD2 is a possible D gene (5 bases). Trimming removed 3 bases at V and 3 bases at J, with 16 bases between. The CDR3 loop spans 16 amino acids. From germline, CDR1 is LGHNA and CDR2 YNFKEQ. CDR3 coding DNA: TGTGCCAGCAGCCAGTTCAGCGCGGGCACTACAGATACGCAGTATTTT. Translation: CASSQFSAGTTDTQYF.

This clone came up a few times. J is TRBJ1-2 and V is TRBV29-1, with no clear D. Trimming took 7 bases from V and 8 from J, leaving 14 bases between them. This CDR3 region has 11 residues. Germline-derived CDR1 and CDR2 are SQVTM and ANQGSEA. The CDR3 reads CSANLREGYTF. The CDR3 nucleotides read TGCAGCGCGAACCTTAGAGAGGGCTACACCTTC.

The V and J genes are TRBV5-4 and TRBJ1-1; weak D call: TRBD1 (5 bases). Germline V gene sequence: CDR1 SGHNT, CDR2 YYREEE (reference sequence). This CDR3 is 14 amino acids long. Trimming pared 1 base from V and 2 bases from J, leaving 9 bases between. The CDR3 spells CASSLQGANTEAFF. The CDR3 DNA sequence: TGTGCCAGCAGCTTGCAGGGCGCAAACACTGAAGCTTTCTTT.

The CDR3 spells CASSLGSMGLAGQKQFF. The CDR3 coding sequence is TGTGCCAGCAGCTTAGGTTCTATGGGACTAGCGGGTCAAAAGCAGTTCTTC. The gene calls are TRBV13 and TRBJ2-1; 12 nucleotides align to TRBD2. Germline lookup yields CDR1 PRHDT and CDR2 FYEKMQ (reference sequence). The junction had 11 bases not matched to a gene; V was cut back by 0 bases and J by 11 bases. This CDR3 is built from 17 residues. Full variable domain (rest looked up from reference TRBV13 and TRBJ2-1): AAGVIQSPRHLIKEKRETATLKCYPIPRHDTVYWYQQGPGQDPQFLISFYEKMQSDKGSIPDRFSAQQFSDYHSELNMSSLELGDSALYFCASSLGSMGLAGQKQFFGPGTRLTVL.

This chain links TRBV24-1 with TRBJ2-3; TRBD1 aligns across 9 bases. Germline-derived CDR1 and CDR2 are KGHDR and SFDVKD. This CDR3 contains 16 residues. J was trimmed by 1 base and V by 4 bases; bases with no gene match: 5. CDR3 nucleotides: TGTGCCACCAGTGACCAACAGGGGGCTGGCACAGATACGCAGTATTTT. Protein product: CATSDQQGAGTDTQYF.

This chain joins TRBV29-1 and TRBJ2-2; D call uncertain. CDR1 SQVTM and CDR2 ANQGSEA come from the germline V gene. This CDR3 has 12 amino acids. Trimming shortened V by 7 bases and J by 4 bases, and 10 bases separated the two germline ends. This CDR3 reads CSATRGTGELFF. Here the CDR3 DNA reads TGCAGCGCCACACGAGGCACCGGGGAGCTGTTTTTT.

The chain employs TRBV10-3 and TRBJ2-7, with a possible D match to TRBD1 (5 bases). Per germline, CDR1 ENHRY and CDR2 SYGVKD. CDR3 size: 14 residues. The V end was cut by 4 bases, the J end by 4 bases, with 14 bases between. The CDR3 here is CAISARTWAYEQYF. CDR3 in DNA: TGTGCCATCAGTGCCCGGACATGGGCGTACGAGCAGTACTTC.

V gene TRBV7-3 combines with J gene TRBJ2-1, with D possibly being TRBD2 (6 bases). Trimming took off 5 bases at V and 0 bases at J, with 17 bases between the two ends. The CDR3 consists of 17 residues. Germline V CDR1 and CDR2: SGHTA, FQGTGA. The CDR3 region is CASSPRDGGSSYNEQFF. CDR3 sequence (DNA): TGTGCCAGCAGCCCCCGTGATGGGGGGAGCTCCTACAATGAGCAGTTCTTC.

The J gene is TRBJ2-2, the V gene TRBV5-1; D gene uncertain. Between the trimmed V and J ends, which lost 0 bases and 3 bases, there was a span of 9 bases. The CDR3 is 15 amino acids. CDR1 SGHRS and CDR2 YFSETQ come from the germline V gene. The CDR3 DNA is TGCGCCAGCAGCTTGGGCGCGGCATACACCGGGGAGCTGTTTTTT. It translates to CASSLGAAYTGELFF.

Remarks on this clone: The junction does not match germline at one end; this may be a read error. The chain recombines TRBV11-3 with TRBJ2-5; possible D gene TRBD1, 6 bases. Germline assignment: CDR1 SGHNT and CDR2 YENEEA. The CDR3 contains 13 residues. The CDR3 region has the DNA TGTGCCAGCAGCTTTAAGGGACAAGAGAGCCAGTACTTC. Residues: CASSFKGQESQYF. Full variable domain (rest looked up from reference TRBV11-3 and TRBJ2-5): EAGVVQSPRYKIIEKKQPVAFWCNPISGHNTLYWYLQNLGQGPELLIRYENEEAVDDSQLPKDRFSAERLKGVDSTLKIQPAELGDSAVYLCASSFKGQESQYFGPGTRLLVL.

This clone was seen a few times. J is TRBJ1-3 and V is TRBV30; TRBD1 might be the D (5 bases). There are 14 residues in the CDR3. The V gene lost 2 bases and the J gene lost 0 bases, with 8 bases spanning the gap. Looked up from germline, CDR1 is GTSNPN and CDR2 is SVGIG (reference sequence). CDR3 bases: TGTGCCTGGAGTACAGGTTACTCTGGAAACACCATATATTTT. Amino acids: CAWSTGYSGNTIYF.

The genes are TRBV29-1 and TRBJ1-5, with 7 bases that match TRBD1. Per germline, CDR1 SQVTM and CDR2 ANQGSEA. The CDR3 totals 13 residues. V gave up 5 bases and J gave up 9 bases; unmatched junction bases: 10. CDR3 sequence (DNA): TGCAGCGTTAGTACAGGGGATGGGACGCCCCAGCATTTT. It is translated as CSVSTGDGTPQHF.

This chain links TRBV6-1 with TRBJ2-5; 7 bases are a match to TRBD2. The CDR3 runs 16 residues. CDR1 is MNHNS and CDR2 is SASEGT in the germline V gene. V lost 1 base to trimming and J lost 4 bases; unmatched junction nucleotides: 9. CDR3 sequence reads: CASSEGLRGRAETQYF. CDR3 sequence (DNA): TGTGCCAGCAGTGAAGGGTTAAGAGGGAGGGCAGAGACCCAGTACTTC.

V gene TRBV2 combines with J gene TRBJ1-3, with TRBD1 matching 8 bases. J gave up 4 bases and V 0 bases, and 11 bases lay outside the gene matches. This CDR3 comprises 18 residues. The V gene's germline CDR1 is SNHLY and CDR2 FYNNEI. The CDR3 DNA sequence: TGTGCCAGCAGTGAAGCAGTCCTCTGGACAGGGCAAGGAAACACCATATATTTT. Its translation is CASSEAVLWTGQGNTIYF.